This note documents a single TCR beta chain sequence. Using RNA transcripts as the source, TCR beta CDR3 regions were amplified. In the first-round RT-PCR of the TCR CDR3, the HTBI primer set was used. TCRdb called the multiplex PCR reads again in MiXCR, with one record for every CDR3 protein. The data show around 450,000 distinct CDR3 sequences, about a sixth seen once. The diagnostic basis comprised clinical symptoms, serum thyroxine and TRAb, thyroid ultrasound and orbital computed tomography. The PBMCs studied were ones that came from roughly 11 ml fresh peripheral blood. The data were obtained in a study of T cells in Graves' hyperthyroidism and ophthalmopathy. The CDR3 is made up of 12 amino acids. The ends were cut back, 5 bases at V and 8 bases at J, with 15 bases in the middle. Germline V gives CDR1 DFQATT, CDR2 SNEGSKA (reference sequence).

This chain links TRBV20-1 with TRBJ1-2; D gene unclear. The sequencing sample was made of blood. The source of this sequence is a woman aged 18-30 years with Graves' hyperthyroidism. CDR3 in DNA: TGCAGTGCTTTTCCGTCGGATCGCGGCTACACCTTC. It encodes CSAFPSDRGYTF.